This passage covers 6 T cell receptor beta chains from one sample sequenced in a study of blood T cell repertoires in COVID-19. The repertoire was sequenced with immunoSEQ multiplex PCR; TCRdb's copy has only in-frame clones and lacks some. Among 100,000 or so clones listed, about 95% were seen once. The specimen sequenced was peripheral blood. The receptors were sampled from a human donor with active COVID-19. The donor label of this sample is uncertain.

The rearrangement joins TRBV18 to TRBJ2-2; D is unresolved. This CDR3 is 14 amino acids long. Germline lookup yields CDR1 KGHSH and CDR2 LQKENI. V gave up 5 bases and J gave up 6 bases, with 13 bases separating them. The chain's CDR3 is CASSSVNEAGELFF. CDR3 DNA: TGTGCCAGCTCATCCGTCAATGAGGCCGGGGAGCTGTTTTTT.

V and J are TRBV10-3 and TRBJ1-6; the D is unclear. From germline, CDR1 is ENHRY and CDR2 SYGVKD. The CDR3 sequence is 15 residues long. With 4 bases removed from V and 0 bases from J, the gap between germline ends came to 7 bases. CDR3 coding DNA: TGTGCCATCAGTGGCGTAAGCTCCTATAATTCACCCCTCCACTTT. Its translation is CAISGVSSYNSPLHF.

The chain combines TRBV6-6 with TRBJ2-7, with 11 nucleotides matching TRBD1. The trim removed 5 bases at V and 3 bases at J, leaving 6 bases unmatched. The CDR3 length is 15 residues. Germline CDR1 reads MNHNY; CDR2 reads SVGAGI (reference sequence). CDR3 protein: CASSTPGTGGYEQYF. CDR3 sequence (DNA): TGTGCCAGCAGTACTCCCGGGACAGGGGGCTACGAGCAGTACTTC.

This chain connects TRBV27 to TRBJ2-1, with TRBD1 matching 8 bases. Germline trimming cut 6 bases from V and 2 bases from J; bases unmatched to any gene: 6. Germline V gene data show CDR1 as MNHEY and CDR2 as SMNVEV (reference sequence). This CDR3 has 15 residues. DNA for the CDR3: TGTGCCAGCAGGCGGACAGGGCCAGCCTACAATGAGCAGTTCTTC. It yields the protein CASRRTGPAYNEQFF.

This chain connects TRBV20-1 to TRBJ2-5, with TRBD1 matching over 9 bases. The CDR3 totals 14 residues. Looked up from germline, CDR1 is DFQATT and CDR2 is SNEGSKA (reference sequence). V shed 6 bases and J 4 bases; nucleotides not matched to a gene: 9. The CDR3 DNA sequence: TGCAGTGCCAGTTTTACAGGGGGCGGAGAGACCCAGTACTTC. It translates to CSASFTGGGETQYF.

This sequence joins TRBV7-9 and TRBJ1-2; D might be TRBD1 (6 bases). This CDR3 is 13 amino acids long. Trimming shortened V by 5 bases and J by 4 bases, and 11 bases separated the two germline ends. CDR1 and CDR2 (germline): SEHNR, FQNEAQ (reference sequence). The CDR3 DNA follows: TGTGCCAGCAGCCAAGACAGGTCCTATGGCTACACCTTC. It encodes CASSQDRSYGYTF.